Listed below are T cell receptor beta chains from one sample, sequenced in a study of cytomegalovirus exposure and HLA in healthy donors. Generated by immunoSEQ multiplex PCR, the TCRdb table keeps only in-frame clones and is missing some. The table records 260,000 or so clones, about 90% of them present only once. The sample consisted of PBMCs. Every receptor here comes from a woman in her twenties or thirties in good health and CMV-seronegative. CDR3s include the opening cysteine and the closing phenylalanine or tryptophan. The D gene is left open where the match is weak. Expanded clones are given a class, and other clones once, few, many or no size at all.

TRBV28	NA	NA	TRBJ1-5	TGTGCCAGCAGTTTAAGGGGACTCCAGCCCCAGCATTTT	CASSLRGLQPQHF
TRBV28	NA	NA	TRBJ2-7	TGTGCCAGCAGTGTCAGGGGCACTCCCTACGAGCAGTACTTC	CASSVRGTPYEQYF
TRBV5-4	NA	TRBD2	TRBJ2-1	TGTGCCAGCAGCGACAAGCGGGAGGGATCCTACAATGAGCAGTTCTTC	CASSDKREGSYNEQFF
TRBV29-1	few	NA	TRBJ1-2	TGCAGCGTTCCCAGTGGAGGTAACTATGGCTACACCTTC	CSVPSGGNYGYTF
TRBV5-1	once	TRBD1	TRBJ2-1	TGCGCCAGCAGCCTGGACAGGACGGGCGTCGATGAGCAGTTCTTC	CASSLDRTGVDEQFF
TRBV4-3	NA	TRBD1	TRBJ2-7	TGCGCCAGCAGCCCCACAGGGGGCTCCGAGCAGTACTTC	CASSPTGGSEQYF
TRBV7-9	NA	TRBD2	TRBJ2-2	TGTGCCAGCAGCTTGCCCGGGGGGGACACCGGGGAGCTGTTTTTT	CASSLPGGDTGELFF
TRBV5-1	NA	TRBD2	TRBJ2-7	TGCGCCAGCAGCGGGGGACTAGCGGGAGTGGGGGAGCAGTACTTC	CASSGGLAGVGEQYF
TRBV7-9	NA	NA	TRBJ1-5	TGTGCCAGCAGCTTAGACGGAGCCTCAAATCAGCCCCAGCATTTT	CASSLDGASNQPQHF
TRBV27	NA	TRBD2	TRBJ2-1	TGTGCCAGCAGTTTAAGCGGCGCGGGAGGGCCTGACAATGAGCAGTTCTTC	CASSLSGAGGPDNEQFF
TRBV19	once	TRBD2	TRBJ2-7	TGTGCCAGTAGTATTAGCGGGACGAGCTCCTACGAGCAGTACTTC	CASSISGTSSYEQYF
TRBV15	NA	TRBD2	TRBJ2-1	TGTGCCACCAGCAGAGATGTGCGGGAGGCCAATGAGCAGTTCTTC	CATSRDVREANEQFF
TRBV11-2	NA	TRBD2	TRBJ2-5	TGTGCCAGCAGCTCCTGGACTAGCGGGAGAGGAGAGACCCAGTACTTC	CASSSWTSGRGETQYF
TRBV27	NA	NA	TRBJ2-7	TGTGCCAGCAGTTCTCAAAGGACGGCGAAGATGTACGAGCAGTACTTC	CASSSQRTAKMYEQYF
TRBV7-8	once	TRBD1	TRBJ2-7	TGTGCCAGCAGCTTAACGCGCTTCCGGACAGGGTCCTACGAGCAGTACTTC	CASSLTRFRTGSYEQYF
TRBV5-4	NA	NA	TRBJ2-7	TGTGCCAGCAGCCCGGGGGGAGAACAGGGGACCTACGAGCAGTACTTC	CASSPGGEQGTYEQYF
TRBV4-3	NA	NA	TRBJ1-3	TGCGCCAGCAGCCAAGTTTTGAACAGTCGCTCTGGAAACACCATATATTTT	CASSQVLNSRSGNTIYF
TRBV7-2	NA	NA	TRBJ2-7	TGTGCCAGCAGCTCGGGCCCTACAGGACTTGCCTACGAGCAGTACTTC	CASSSGPTGLAYEQYF
TRBV27	NA	NA	TRBJ1-2	TGTGCCAGCAGTAATCCGGGGACATCGTATGGCTACACCTTC	CASSNPGTSYGYTF
TRBV2	few	NA	TRBJ1-5	TGTGCCAGCAGCCCCACAGGATCCAATCAGCCCCAGCATTTT	CASSPTGSNQPQHF
TRBV27	NA	TRBD2	TRBJ2-5	TGTGCCAGCAGTCCGACTGAGGGACTAGCGGGAGACCCCAGAGAGACCCAGTACTTC	CASSPTEGLAGDPRETQYF
TRBV9	once	NA	TRBJ2-2	TGTGCCAGCAGCGGAGGGACTACCGGGGAGCTGTTTTTT	CASSGGTTGELFF
TRBV7-9	NA	NA	TRBJ2-5	TGTGCCAGCAGCTTAAAGGGAGAGACCCAGTACTTC	CASSLKGETQYF
TRBV14	NA	TRBD1	TRBJ2-5	TGTGCCAGCAGCCAAGATCCCAGGGGGCGCGAAGAGACCCAGTACTTC	CASSQDPRGREETQYF
TRBV11-2	once	NA	TRBJ1-5	TGTGCCAGCAGCTTAGATCGAGGACAACAGCCCCAGCATTTT	CASSLDRGQQPQHF
TRBV4-3	NA	NA	TRBJ2-7	TGCGCCAGCAGCCAAGGTTTGGTGTACGAGCAGTACTTC	CASSQGLVYEQYF
TRBV30	NA	NA	TRBJ2-5	TGTGCCTGGGGACTTTTACAAGAGACCCAGTACTTC	CAWGLLQETQYF
TRBV4-1	NA	NA	TRBJ2-5	TGCGCCAGCAGCCAAGACTATCGGGAAAAAGAGACCCAGTACTTC	CASSQDYREKETQYF
TRBV28	NA	TRBD1	TRBJ2-6	TGTGCCAGCAGTTTCAGGGGGCTCTCTGGGGCCAACGTCCTGACTTTC	CASSFRGLSGANVLTF
TRBV9	few	TRBD1	TRBJ2-1	TGTGCCAGCAGCGTATCGGCAGGGGGCGTAGATAATGAGCAGTTCTTC	CASSVSAGGVDNEQFF
TRBV7-2	NA	NA	TRBJ1-1	TGTGCCAGCAGCTTGAGGGGGATCGGGAAGAACACTGAAGCTTTCTTT	CASSLRGIGKNTEAFF
TRBV28	NA	TRBD2	TRBJ2-3	TGTGCCAGCAGTTCCCTGACTAGCGGGCAGTATTTT	CASSSLTSGQYF
TRBV4-2	NA	TRBD2	TRBJ2-3	TGTGCCAGCGCTCCTAGCGGGAGCACAGATACGCAGTATTTT	CASAPSGSTDTQYF
TRBV5-6	NA	NA	TRBJ2-7	TGTGCCAGCAGCTTGGGACAGAACTACGAGCAGTACTTC	CASSLGQNYEQYF
TRBV29-1	NA	TRBD1	TRBJ2-3	TGCAGCGGTGACGGACAGGGCGCAGATACGCAGTATTTT	CSGDGQGADTQYF
TRBV4-3	NA	TRBD2	TRBJ2-1	TGCGCCAGCAGCCCTTTCGGGACTAGCGGGGGGTACAATGAGCAGTTCTTC	CASSPFGTSGGYNEQFF
TRBV18	NA	NA	TRBJ2-5	TGTGCCAGCTCCCTTATACATAGGTCGGAGACCCAGTACTTC	CASSLIHRSETQYF
TRBV2	NA	NA	TRBJ2-7	TGTGCCAGCAGCCTAGGAAGAGGCGCGGATCCGTACTTC	CASSLGRGADPYF
TRBV7-8	NA	TRBD2	TRBJ2-1	TGTGCCAGCAGTGGGAGGGACCCCTACAATGAGCAGTTCTTC	CASSGRDPYNEQFF
TRBV30	few	NA	TRBJ1-1	TGTGCCTACTCAGGGGCCACTGAAGCTTTCTTT	CAYSGATEAFF
TRBV19	NA	TRBD1	TRBJ2-1	TGTGCCAGTAGAGGGACAGCATCCTACAATGAGCAGTTCTTC	CASRGTASYNEQFF